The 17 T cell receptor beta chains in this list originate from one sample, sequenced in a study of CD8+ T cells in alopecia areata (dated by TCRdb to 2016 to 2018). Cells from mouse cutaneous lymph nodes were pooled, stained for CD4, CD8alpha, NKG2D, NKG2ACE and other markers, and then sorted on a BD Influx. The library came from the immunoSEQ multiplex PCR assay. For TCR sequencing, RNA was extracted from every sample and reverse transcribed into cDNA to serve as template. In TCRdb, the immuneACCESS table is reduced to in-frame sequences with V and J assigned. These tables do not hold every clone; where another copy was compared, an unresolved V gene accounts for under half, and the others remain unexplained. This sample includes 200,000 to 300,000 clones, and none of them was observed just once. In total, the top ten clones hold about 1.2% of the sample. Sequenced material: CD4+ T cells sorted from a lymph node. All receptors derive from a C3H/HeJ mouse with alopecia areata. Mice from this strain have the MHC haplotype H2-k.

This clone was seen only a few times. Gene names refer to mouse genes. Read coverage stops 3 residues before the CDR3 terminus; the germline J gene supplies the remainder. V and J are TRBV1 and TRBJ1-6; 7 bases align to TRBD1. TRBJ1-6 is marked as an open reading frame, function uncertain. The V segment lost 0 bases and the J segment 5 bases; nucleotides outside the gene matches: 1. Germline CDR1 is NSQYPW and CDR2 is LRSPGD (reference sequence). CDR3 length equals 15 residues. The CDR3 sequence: CTCSAEQGHNSPLYF. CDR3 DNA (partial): TGCACCTGCAGTGCAGAACAGGGGCATAATTCGCCC.

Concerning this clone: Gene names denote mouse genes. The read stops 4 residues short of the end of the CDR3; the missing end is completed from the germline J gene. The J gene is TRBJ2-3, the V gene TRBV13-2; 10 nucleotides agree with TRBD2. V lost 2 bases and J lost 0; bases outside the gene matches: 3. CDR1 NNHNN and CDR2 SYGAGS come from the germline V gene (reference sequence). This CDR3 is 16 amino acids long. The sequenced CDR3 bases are TGTGCCAGCGGTGAGGGGGACTGGGGTAGTGCAGAA. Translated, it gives CASGEGDWGSAE. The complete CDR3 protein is CASGEGDWGSAETLYF.

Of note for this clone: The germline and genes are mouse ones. The covered CDR3 bases are TGTGCCCGGGACTGGGAGTAT. Encoded protein: CARDWEY. The whole CDR3 sequence reads CARDWEYEQYF. The V gene is TRBV19, the J gene TRBJ2-7; 9 positions agree with TRBD2. The DNA ends 4 residues before the CDR3 does, and the rest of the CDR3 is filled in from the germline J gene. CDR3 length: 11 amino acids. Germline loops: CDR1 FNHDT, CDR2 SITEND (reference sequence).

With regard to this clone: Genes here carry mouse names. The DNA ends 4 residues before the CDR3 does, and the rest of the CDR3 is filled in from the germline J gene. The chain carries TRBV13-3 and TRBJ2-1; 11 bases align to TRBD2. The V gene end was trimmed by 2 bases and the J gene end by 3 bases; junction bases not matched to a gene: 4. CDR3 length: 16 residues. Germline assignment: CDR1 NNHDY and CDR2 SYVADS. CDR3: CASSERTGGSYAEQFF. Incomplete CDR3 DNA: TGTGCCAGCAGTGAGCGGACTGGGGGGTCCTATGCT.

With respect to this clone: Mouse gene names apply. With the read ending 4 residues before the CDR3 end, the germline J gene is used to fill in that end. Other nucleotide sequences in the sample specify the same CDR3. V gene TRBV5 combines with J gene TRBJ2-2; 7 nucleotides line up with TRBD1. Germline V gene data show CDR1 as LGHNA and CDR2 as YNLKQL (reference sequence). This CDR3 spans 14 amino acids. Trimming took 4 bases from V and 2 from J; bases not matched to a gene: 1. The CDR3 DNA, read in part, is TGTGCCAGCAGCCCGGGACAGAACACCGGG. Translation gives CASSPGQNTG. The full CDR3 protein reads CASSPGQNTGQLYF.

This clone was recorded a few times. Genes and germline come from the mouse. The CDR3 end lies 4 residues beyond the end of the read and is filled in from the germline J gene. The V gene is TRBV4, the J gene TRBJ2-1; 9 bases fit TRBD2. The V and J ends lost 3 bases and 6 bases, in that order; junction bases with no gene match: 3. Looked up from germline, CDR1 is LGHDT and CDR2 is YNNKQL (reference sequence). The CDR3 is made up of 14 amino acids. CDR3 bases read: TGTGCCAGCAGCTATGTGGGGGGGCTTGCT. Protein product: CASSYVGGLA. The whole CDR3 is CASSYVGGLAEQFF.

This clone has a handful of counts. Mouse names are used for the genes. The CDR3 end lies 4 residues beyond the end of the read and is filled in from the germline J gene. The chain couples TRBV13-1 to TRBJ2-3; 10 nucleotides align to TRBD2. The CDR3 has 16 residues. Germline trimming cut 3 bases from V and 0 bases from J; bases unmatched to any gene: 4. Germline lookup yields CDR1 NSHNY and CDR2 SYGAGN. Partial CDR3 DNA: TGTGCCAGCAGTGGACCGGGACTGGGGAGTGCAGAA. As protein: CASSGPGLGSAE. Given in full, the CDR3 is CASSGPGLGSAETLYF.

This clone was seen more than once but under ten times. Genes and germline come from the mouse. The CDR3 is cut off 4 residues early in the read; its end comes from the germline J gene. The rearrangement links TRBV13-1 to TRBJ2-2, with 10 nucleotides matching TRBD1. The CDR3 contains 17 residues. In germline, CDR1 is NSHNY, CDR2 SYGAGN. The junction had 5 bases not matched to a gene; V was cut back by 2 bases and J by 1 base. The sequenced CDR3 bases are TGTGCCAGCAGTGAAAGGGGGACAGGGGTAAACACCGGG. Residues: CASSERGTGVNTG. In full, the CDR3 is CASSERGTGVNTGQLYF.

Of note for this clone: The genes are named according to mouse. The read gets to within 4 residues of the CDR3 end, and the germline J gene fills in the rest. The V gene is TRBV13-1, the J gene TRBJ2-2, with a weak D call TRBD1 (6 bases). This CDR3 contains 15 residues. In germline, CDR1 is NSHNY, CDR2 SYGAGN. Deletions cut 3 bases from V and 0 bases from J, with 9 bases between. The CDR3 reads CASSVGTSNTGQLYF. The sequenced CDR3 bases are TGTGCCAGCAGTGTGGGGACATCAAACACCGGG.

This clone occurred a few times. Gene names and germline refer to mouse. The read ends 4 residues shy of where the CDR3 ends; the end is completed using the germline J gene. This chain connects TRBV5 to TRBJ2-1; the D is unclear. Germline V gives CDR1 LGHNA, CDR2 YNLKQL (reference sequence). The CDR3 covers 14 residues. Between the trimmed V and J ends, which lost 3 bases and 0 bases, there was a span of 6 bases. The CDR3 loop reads CASSHRTNYAEQFF. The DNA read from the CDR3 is TGTGCCAGCAGCCACAGGACTAACTATGCT.

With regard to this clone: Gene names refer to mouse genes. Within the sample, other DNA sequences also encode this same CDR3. CDR3 loop: CASSPGQGTEVFF. Partial CDR3 DNA: TGTGCCAGCAGCCCGGGACAGGGGACA. The chain links TRBV13-1 to TRBJ1-1; 10 positions agree with TRBD1. The CDR3 end falls 4 residues outside the read, so it is completed with the germline J gene. This CDR3 has 13 amino acids. CDR1 is NSHNY and CDR2 is SYGAGN in the germline V gene.

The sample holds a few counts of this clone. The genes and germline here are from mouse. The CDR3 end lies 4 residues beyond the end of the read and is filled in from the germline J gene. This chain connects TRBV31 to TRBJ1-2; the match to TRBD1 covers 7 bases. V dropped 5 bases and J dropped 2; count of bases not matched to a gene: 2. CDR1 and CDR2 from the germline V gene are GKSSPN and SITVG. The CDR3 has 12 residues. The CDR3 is CAWDRVNSDYTF. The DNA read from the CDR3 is TGTGCCTGGGACAGGGTTAACTCC.

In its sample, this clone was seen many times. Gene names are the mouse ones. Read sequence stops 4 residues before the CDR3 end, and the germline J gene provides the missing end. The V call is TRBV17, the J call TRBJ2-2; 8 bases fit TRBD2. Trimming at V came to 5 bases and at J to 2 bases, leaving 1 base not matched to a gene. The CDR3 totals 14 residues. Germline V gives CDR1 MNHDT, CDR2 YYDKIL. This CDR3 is CASSHWGNTGQLYF. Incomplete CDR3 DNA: TGTGCTAGCAGTCACTGGGGGAACACCGGG. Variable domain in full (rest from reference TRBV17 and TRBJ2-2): DTTVKQNPRYKLARVGKPVNLICSQTMNHDTMYWYQKKPNQAPKLLLFYYDKILNREADTFEKFQSSRPNNSFCSLYIGSAGLEYSAMYLCASSHWGNTGQLYFGEGSKLTVL.

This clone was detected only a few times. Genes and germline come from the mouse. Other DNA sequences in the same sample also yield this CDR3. CDR3 DNA (partial): TGTGCCAGCAGCCAAGTGGCAAACACCGGG. Its protein is CASSQVANTG. The whole CDR3 protein is CASSQVANTGQLYF. The V and J genes are TRBV5 and TRBJ2-2; D remains ambiguous. The CDR3 extends 4 residues past the end of the read, so its final part is completed from the germline J gene. CDR1 is LGHNA, CDR2 YNLKQL, per germline (reference sequence). The CDR3 extends over 14 amino acids. Trimming removed 1 base from V and 0 bases from J, with 3 bases in between.

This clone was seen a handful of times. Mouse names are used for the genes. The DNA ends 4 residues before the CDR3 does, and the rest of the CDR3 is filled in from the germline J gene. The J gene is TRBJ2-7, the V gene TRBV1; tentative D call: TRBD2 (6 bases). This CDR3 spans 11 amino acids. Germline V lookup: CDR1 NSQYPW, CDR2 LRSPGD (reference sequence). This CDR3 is CTCSGGDEQYF. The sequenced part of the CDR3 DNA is TGCACCTGCAGTGGGGGGGAT.

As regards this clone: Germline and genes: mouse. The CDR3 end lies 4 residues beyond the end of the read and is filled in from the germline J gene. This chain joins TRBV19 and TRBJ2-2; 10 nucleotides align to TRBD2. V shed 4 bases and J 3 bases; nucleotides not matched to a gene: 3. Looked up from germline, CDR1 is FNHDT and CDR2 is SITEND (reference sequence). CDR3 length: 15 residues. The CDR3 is CASSDWGAHTGQLYF. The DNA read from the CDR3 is TGTGCCAGCAGTGACTGGGGGGCCCACACCGGG. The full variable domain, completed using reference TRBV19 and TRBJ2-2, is GGIITQTPKFLIGQEGQKLTLKCQQNFNHDTMYWYRQDSGKGLRLIYYSITENDLQKGDLSEGYDASREKKSSFSLTVTSAQKNEMAVFLCASSDWGAHTGQLYFGEGSKLTVL.

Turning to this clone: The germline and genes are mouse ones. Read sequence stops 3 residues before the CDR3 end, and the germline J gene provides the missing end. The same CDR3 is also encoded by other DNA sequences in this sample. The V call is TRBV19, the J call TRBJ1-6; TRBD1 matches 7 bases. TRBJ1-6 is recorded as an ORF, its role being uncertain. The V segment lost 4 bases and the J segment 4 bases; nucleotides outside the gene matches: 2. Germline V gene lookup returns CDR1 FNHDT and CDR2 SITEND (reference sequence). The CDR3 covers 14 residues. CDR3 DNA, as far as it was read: TGTGCCAGCAGTCGGACAGGTTATAATTCGCCC. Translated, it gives CASSRTGYNSP. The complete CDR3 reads CASSRTGYNSPLYF.